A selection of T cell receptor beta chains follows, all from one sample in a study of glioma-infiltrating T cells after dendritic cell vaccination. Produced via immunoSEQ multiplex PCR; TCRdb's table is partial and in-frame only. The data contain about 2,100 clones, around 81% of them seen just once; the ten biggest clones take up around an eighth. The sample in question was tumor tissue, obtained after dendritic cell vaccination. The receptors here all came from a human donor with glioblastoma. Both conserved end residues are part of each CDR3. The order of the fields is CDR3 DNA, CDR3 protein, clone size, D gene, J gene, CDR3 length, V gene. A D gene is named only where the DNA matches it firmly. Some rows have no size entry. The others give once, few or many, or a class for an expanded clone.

TGTGCCTGGAGTACGCATGGACAGAACTATGGCTACACCTTC CAWSTHGQNYGYTF - - TRBJ1-2 14 TRBV30
TGTGCCAGCAGCTTATTTGGGGACAGCCTCTCTGGGGCCAACGTCCTGACTTTC CASSLFGDSLSGANVLTF - TRBD1 TRBJ2-6 18 TRBV7-2
TGTGCCAGCAGATCCACAGGGCGCAATCAGCCCCAGCATTTT CASRSTGRNQPQHF - - TRBJ1-5 14 TRBV6-5
TGTGCCAGCAAAGTGCCGGGACAGGGACTCACCGGGGAGCTGTTTTTT CASKVPGQGLTGELFF once TRBD1 TRBJ2-2 16 TRBV27
TGTGCCAGCAGCGAGAGCCCGACTAGCCTTCTTAGCATTCAGTACTTC CASSESPTSLLSIQYF - TRBD2 TRBJ2-4 16 TRBV9
TGCGCCAGCAGCTTGGGGCGCGCTAGCGGGAGCTACGAGCAGTACTTC CASSLGRASGSYEQYF - TRBD2 TRBJ2-7 16 TRBV5-1
TGTGCCAGCAGTTTCGGTAGTAGTTGGTACGAGCAGTACTTC CASSFGSSWYEQYF - - TRBJ2-7 14 TRBV27
TGTGCCAGCAGCTTAGTGGGGGGACTTGACTATGGCTACACCTTC CASSLVGGLDYGYTF - - TRBJ1-2 15 TRBV7-2
TGTGCCAGCTCTAGGGACCACCGGGAGTTTAATGAAAAACTGTTTTTT CASSRDHREFNEKLFF - - TRBJ1-4 16 TRBV7-6
TGTGCCAGCAGTCAGTCCTCCCCCGGACAGGGTTGGGCTGAGCAGTTCTTC CASSQSSPGQGWAEQFF - TRBD1 TRBJ2-1 17 TRBV5-4
TGCGCCAGCAGCCAAGATTTGGCGGGGGACTATGGCTACACCTTC CASSQDLAGDYGYTF - - TRBJ1-2 15 TRBV4-3
TGTGCCAGCAGCTTAAAGGGACAGGGACCCCATAATGAAAAACTGTTTTTT CASSLKGQGPHNEKLFF - TRBD1 TRBJ1-4 17 TRBV7-9
TGTGCCAGTAAATCTTCACGGGAGCAGTACTTC CASKSSREQYF - - TRBJ2-7 11 TRBV28
TGTGCCAGCAGCAACGGGCAGGGGGTTCTGTTTTTT CASSNGQGVLFF - TRBD1 TRBJ1-4 12 TRBV7-9
TGTGCCAGCACCCAAGGTCCAACGCAGGGTATTAACTATGGCTACACCTTC CASTQGPTQGINYGYTF once - TRBJ1-2 17 TRBV11-2
TGTGCCTGGAGTTGGGACACGGAAGAGACCCAGTACTTC CAWSWDTEETQYF - - TRBJ2-5 13 TRBV30
TGTGCCAGCAGCCGGACTAGCGGGAGTACGTCCTCCTACGAGCAGTACTTC CASSRTSGSTSSYEQYF - TRBD2 TRBJ2-7 17 TRBV7-2
TGTGCCAGCAGCCAAGGAAGACAGGGGAATCAGCCCCAGCATTTT CASSQGRQGNQPQHF - TRBD1 TRBJ1-5 15 TRBV5-4